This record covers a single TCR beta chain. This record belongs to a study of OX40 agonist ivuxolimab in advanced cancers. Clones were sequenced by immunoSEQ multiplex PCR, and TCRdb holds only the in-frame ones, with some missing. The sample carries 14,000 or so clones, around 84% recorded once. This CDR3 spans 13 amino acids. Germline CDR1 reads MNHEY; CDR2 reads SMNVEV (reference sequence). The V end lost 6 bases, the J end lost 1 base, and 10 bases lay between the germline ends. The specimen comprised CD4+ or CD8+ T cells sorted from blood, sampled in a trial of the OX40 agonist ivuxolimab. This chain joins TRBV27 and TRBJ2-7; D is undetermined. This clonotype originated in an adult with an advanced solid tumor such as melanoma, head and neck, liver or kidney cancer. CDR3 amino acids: CASRHGPSYEQYF. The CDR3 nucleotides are TGTGCCAGCAGACATGGACCTTCCTACGAGCAGTACTTC.